This TCR beta chain is from a study of shared clonotypes between healthy human individuals. Using immunoSEQ multiplex PCR, the repertoire was profiled, and TCRdb retains in-frame clones only, with some absent. Among about 1.1 million clones, around 77% were seen once, and the ten largest hold 0.89%. From CD4+ cells came CD45RA+ naive and CD45RA-negative memory subsets. This clone was detected only a few times. What it binds is unknown. V trimming: 7 bases; J trimming: 7 bases; junction bases outside the gene matches: 14. Germline CDR1 LNHDA, CDR2 SQIVND (reference sequence). CDR3 length: 15 amino acids. Findings of the study overall: In having few donors, the study represented limited genetic and exposure-history diversity.

The sequenced sample consisted of memory CD4+ T cells from PBMCs. Subset defined: CD45RA-negative fraction. This chain connects TRBV19 to TRBJ2-7; TRBD1 matches at 9 bases. The receptor was derived from a man aged 18 to 29 in good health. Some clones in this sample may be carry-over from other donors' samples. In DNA form, the CDR3 reads TGTGCCAGTATGACCGGGACAGGGTTGTCTCGGGAGCAGTACTTC. It specifies CASMTGTGLSREQYF.